This T cell receptor beta chain was identified in a study of control samples from healthy donors and cancer patients. Generated by immunoSEQ multiplex PCR, the TCRdb table keeps only in-frame clones and is missing some. The sample gives under 130,000 clones, roughly 91% of which show up once; 19% is in the top ten. The CDR3 runs 13 residues. Per the germline V gene, CDR1 is PRHDT and CDR2 is FYEKMQ (reference sequence). Deletions cut 4 bases from V and 5 bases from J, with 12 bases between. This sequence originates from a man between 60 and 70 years old with lung cancer. Material: PBMCs. The V gene is TRBV13, the J gene TRBJ2-7; D possibly corresponds to TRBD2 (6 bases). In DNA, the CDR3 is TGTGCCAGCAGCTCCCGGACTACCAACGAGCAGTACTTC. Encoded protein: CASSSRTTNEQYF.